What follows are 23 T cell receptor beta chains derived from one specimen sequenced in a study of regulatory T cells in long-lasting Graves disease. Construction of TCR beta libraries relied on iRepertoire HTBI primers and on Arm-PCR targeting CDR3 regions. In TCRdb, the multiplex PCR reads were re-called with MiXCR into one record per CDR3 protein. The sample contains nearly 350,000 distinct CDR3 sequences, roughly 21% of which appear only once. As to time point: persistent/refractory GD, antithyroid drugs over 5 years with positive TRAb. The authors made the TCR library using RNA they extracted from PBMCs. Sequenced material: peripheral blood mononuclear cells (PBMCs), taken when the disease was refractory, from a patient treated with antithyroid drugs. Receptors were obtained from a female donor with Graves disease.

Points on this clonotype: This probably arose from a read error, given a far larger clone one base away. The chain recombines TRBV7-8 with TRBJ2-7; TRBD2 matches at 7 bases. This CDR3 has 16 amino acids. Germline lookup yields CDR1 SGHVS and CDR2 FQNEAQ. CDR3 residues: CASSLAGGTGSYERYF. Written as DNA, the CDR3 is TGTGCCAGCAGCTTAGCCGGGGGGACGGGCTCCTACGAGCGGTACTTC.

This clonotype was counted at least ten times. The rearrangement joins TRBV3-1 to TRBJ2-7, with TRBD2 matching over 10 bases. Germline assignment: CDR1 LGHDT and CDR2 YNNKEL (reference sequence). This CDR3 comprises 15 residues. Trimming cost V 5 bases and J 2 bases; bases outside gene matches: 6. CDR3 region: CASSLGTSGAYEQYF. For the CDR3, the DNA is TGTGCCAGCAGCTTGGGCACTAGCGGGGCCTACGAGCAGTACTTC.

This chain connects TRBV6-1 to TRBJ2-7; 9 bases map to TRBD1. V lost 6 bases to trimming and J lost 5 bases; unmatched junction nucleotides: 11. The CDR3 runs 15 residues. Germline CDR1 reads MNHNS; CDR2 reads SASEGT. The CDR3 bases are TGTGCCAGCAGACGCTCCCTTGGACAGGGGCACGAGCAGTACTTC. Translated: CASRRSLGQGHEQYF.

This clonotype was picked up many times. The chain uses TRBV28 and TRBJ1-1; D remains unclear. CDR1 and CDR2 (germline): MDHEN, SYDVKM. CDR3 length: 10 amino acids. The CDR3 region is CATRNTEAFF. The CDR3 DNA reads TGTGCGACGCGGAACACTGAAGCTTTCTTT. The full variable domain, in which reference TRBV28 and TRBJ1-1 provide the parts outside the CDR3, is DVKVTQSSRYLVKRTGEKVFLECVQDMDHENMFWYRQDPGLGLRLIYFSYDVKMKEKGDIPEGYSVSREKKERFSLILESASTNQTSMYLCATRNTEAFFGQGTRLTVV.

The CDR3 DNA reads as TGTGCCAGCAGCTTGTACGGAGCCTACGAGCAGTACTTC. Translation gives CASSLYGAYEQYF. The V gene is TRBV5-4, the J gene TRBJ2-7, with D unclear. Trimming removed 1 base from V and 2 bases from J, with 7 bases in between. The CDR3 sequence is 13 residues long. Germline V CDR1 and CDR2: SGHNT, YYREEE (reference sequence). The full variable domain, rest sourced from reference TRBV5-4 and TRBJ2-7, is ETGVTQSPTHLIKTRGQQVTLRCSSQSGHNTVSWYQQALGQGPQFIFQYYREEENGRGNFPPRFSGLQFPNYSSELNVNALELDDSALYLCASSLYGAYEQYFGPGTRLTVT.

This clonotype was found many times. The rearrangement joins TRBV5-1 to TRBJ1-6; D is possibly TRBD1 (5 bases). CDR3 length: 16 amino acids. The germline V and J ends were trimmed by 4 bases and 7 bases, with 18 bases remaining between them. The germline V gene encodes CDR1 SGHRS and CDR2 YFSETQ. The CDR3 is CASSPGVTPGNSPLHF. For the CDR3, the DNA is TGCGCCAGCAGCCCGGGGGTGACACCGGGAAATTCACCCCTCCACTTT.

The CDR3 protein is CASSLSFWGSLRGEAFF. The CDR3 region has the DNA TGTGCCAGCAGCTTAAGTTTTTGGGGCAGTTTGAGAGGTGAAGCTTTCTTT. V is TRBV7-9 and J is TRBJ1-1; tentative D call: TRBD1 (5 bases). CDR1 and CDR2 (germline): SEHNR, FQNEAQ (reference sequence). Trimming cost V 2 bases and J 7 bases, with 23 bases left between them. This CDR3 has 17 residues.

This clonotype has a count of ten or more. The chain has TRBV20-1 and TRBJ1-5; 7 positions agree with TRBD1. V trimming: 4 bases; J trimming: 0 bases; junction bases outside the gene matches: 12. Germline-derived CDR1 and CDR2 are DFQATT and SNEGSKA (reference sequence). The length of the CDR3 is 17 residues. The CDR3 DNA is TGCAGTGCTATCGAGGGGGCGAAGTCGGATAGCAATCAGCCCCAGCATTTT. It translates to CSAIEGAKSDSNQPQHF.

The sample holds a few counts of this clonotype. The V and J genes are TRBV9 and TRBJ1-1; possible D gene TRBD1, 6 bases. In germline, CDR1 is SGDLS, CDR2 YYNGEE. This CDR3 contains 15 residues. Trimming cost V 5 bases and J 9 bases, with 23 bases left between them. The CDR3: CASRRGGAGQAKAFF. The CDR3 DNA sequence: TGTGCCAGCAGGAGGGGGGGGGCCGGCCAGGCTAAAGCTTTCTTT. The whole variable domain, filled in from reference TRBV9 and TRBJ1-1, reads DSGVTQTPKHLITATGQRVTLRCSPRSGDLSVYWYQQSLDQGLQFLIQYYNGEERAKGNILERFSAQQFPDLHSELNLSSLELGDSALYFCASRRGGAGQAKAFFGQGTRLTVV.

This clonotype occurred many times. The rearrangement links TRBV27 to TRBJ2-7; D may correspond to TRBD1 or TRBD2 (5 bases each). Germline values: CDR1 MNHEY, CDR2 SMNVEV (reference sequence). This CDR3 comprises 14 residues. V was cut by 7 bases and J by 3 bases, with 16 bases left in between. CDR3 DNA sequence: TGTGCCAGCACTCCGGGACGCCTACGCTACGAGCAGTACTTC. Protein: CASTPGRLRYEQYF.

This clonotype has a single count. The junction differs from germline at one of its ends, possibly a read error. CDR3 sequence reads: CASTYRALEAKNIQYF. The CDR3 nucleotides are TGTGCTAGCACCTACCGGGCCCTGGAAGCCAAAAACATTCAGTACTTC. The chain is built from TRBV7-7 and TRBJ2-4, with D hard to call. CDR3 size: 16 residues. CDR1 and CDR2 (germline): SSHAT, FNYEAQ (reference sequence).

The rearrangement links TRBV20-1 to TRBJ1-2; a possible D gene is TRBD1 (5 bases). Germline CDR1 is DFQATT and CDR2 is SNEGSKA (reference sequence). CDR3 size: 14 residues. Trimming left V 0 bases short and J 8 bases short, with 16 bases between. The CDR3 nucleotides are TGCAGTGCTAGAGATCGAGAGAGGGAGGGGGGCTACACCTTC. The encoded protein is CSARDREREGGYTF.

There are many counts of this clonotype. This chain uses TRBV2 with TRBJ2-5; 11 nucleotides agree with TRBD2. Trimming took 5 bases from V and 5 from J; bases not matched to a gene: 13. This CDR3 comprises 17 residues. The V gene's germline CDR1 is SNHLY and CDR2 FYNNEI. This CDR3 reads CASSTRGLAGGVETQYF. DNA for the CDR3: TGTGCCAGCAGTACTCGGGGGCTAGCGGGAGGAGTGGAGACCCAGTACTTC. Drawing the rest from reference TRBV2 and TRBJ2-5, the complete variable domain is EPEVTQTPSHQVTQMGQEVILRCVPISNHLYFYWYRQILGQKVEFLVSFYNNEISEKSEIFDDQFSVERPDGSNFTLKIRSTKLEDSAMYFCASSTRGLAGGVETQYFGPGTRLLVL.

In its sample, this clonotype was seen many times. The CDR3 spells CASSHGTGDRGYTF. The CDR3 nucleotides are TGTGCCAGCAGCCATGGGACAGGGGATCGGGGCTACACCTTC. The J gene is TRBJ1-2, the V gene TRBV7-2; TRBD1 matches 10 bases. CDR1 and CDR2 from the germline V gene are SGHTA and FQGNSA. CDR3 size: 14 residues. V shed 5 bases, J shed 8 bases, and the junction held 8 bases outside the gene matches.

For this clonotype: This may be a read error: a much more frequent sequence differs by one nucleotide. CDR3 nucleotide sequence: TGTGCCACCGCGGGCAGGGGGAGTAACACTGAAGCTTTCTTT. Its protein product is CATAGRGSNTEAFF. The gene calls are TRBV10-3 and TRBJ1-1, with 7 positions matching TRBD1. The CDR3 is made up of 14 amino acids. Per germline, CDR1 ENHRY and CDR2 SYGVKD. Unmatched junction bases numbered 10, after V lost 10 bases and J lost 2 bases.

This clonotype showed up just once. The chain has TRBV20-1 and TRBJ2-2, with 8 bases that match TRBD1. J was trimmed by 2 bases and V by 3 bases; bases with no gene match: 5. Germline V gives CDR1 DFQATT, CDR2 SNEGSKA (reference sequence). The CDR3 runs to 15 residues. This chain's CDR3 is CSARSDRGNTGELFF. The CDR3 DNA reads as TGCAGTGCTAGGAGTGACAGGGGAAACACCGGGGAGCTGTTTTTT.

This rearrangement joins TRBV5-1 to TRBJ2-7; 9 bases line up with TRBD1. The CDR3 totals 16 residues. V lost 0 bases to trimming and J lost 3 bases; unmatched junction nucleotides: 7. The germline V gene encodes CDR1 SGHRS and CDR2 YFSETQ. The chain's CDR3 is CASSLGDRDYLYEQYF. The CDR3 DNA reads TGCGCCAGCAGCTTGGGGGACAGGGACTATCTCTACGAGCAGTACTTC. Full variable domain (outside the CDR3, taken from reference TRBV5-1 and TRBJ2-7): KAGVTQTPRYLIKTRGQQVTLSCSPISGHRSVSWYQQTPGQGLQFLFEYFSETQRNKGNFPGRFSGRQFSNSRSEMNVSTLELGDSALYLCASSLGDRDYLYEQYFGPGTRLTVT.

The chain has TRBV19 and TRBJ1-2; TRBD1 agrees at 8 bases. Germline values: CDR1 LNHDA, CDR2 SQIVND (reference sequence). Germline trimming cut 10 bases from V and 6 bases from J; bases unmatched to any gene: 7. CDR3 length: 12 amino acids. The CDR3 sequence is CATRTGYDGYTF. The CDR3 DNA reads TGTGCCACTCGGACAGGGTACGATGGCTACACCTTC.

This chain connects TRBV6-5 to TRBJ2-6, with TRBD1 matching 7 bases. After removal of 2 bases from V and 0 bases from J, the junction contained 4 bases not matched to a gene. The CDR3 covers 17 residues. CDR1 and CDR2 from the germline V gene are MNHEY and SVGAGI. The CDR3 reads CASSYPTGSSGANVLTF. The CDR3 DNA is TGTGCCAGCAGTTACCCGACAGGGAGCTCTGGGGCCAACGTCCTGACTTTC.

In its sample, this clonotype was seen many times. CDR3 DNA: TGTGCCAGCAAGGGACAGGGAGTAGGTCAGCCCCAGCATTTT. Encoded protein: CASKGQGVGQPQHF. V is TRBV12-3 or TRBV12-4 and J is TRBJ1-5; TRBD1 matches at 9 bases. The CDR3 sequence is 14 residues long. The trim removed 7 bases at V and 6 bases at J, leaving 7 bases unmatched.

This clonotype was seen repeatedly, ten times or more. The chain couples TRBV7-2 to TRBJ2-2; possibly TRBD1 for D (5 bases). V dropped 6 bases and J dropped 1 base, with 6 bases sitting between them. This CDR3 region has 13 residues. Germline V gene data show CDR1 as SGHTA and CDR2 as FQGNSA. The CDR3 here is CASRTENTGELFF. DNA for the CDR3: TGTGCCAGCAGGACAGAGAACACCGGGGAGCTGTTTTTT.

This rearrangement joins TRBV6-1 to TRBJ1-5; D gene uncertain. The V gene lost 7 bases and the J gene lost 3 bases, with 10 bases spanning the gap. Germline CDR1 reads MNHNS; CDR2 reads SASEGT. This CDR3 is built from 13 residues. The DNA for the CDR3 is TGTGCCAGCACACAGTGGGTCAATCAGCCCCAGCATTTT. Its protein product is CASTQWVNQPQHF.

CDR3 sequence (DNA): TGTGCCAGCACCAACTCGGGGGCTAGCCCAACTAGTCGCGAGACCCAGTACTTC. This sequence encodes CASTNSGASPTSRETQYF. V is TRBV7-9 and J is TRBJ2-5; either TRBD1 or TRBD2 may supply D (6 bases each). Germline CDR1 SEHNR, CDR2 FQNEAQ (reference sequence). The CDR3 covers 18 residues. With 7 bases removed from V and 5 bases from J, the gap between germline ends came to 29 bases.